Each of the 27 T cell receptor beta chains below was sequenced from the same sample in a study of T cell clonotyping in hematopoietic cell transplantation. Clones were sequenced by immunoSEQ multiplex PCR, and TCRdb holds only the in-frame ones, with some missing. The sample holds around 16,000 clones, 61% seen once. The sequenced sample was PBMCs, obtained 30 days after allogeneic stem cell transplant. The receptors were gathered from a male patient in his fifties or sixties who had an allogeneic stem cell transplant from an unrelated donor, so T cells may come from the graft donor. Some clones in this sample may be carry-over from other donors' samples.

V and J are TRBV30 and TRBJ2-7; D possibly uses TRBD1 or TRBD2 (5 bases each). Germline CDR1 and CDR2: GTSNPN and SVGIG (reference sequence). The CDR3 length is 13 residues. V lost 3 bases and J 2 bases, leaving 11 bases between the germline ends. CDR3 loop: CAWSRDPTYEQYF. The CDR3 DNA reads TGTGCCTGGAGCCGGGACCCAACCTACGAGCAGTACTTC.

In its sample, this clone was seen a few times. J is TRBJ1-1 and V is TRBV7-2, with unresolved D. Germline V gene sequence: CDR1 SGHTA, CDR2 FQGNSA. Trimming took 1 base from V and 3 from J, leaving 12 bases between them. This CDR3 contains 15 residues. CDR3 nucleotides: TGTGCCAGCAGCTTAGGACCGGTTGGATACACTGAAGCTTTCTTT. Its protein is CASSLGPVGYTEAFF.

This clone was counted between two and nine times. The V gene is TRBV2, the J gene TRBJ2-5; 14 positions agree with TRBD2. CDR3 length equals 16 residues. Per the germline V gene, CDR1 is SNHLY and CDR2 is FYNNEI. V shed 6 bases, J shed 4 bases, and the junction held 7 bases outside the gene matches. The CDR3 sequence: CASSATGLAGVETQYF. CDR3 in DNA: TGTGCCAGCAGCGCAACGGGACTAGCGGGAGTAGAGACCCAGTACTTC.

The rearrangement uses TRBV19 and TRBJ2-5, with no clear D. Germline V CDR1 and CDR2: LNHDA, SQIVND (reference sequence). The length of the CDR3 is 13 residues. The V end lost 4 bases, the J end lost 5 bases, and 11 bases lay between the germline ends. The CDR3 protein is CASSTPPRETQYF. DNA for the CDR3: TGTGCCAGTAGTACCCCTCCGCGGGAGACCCAGTACTTC.

This rearrangement joins TRBV29-1 to TRBJ1-4, with unresolved D. The CDR3 is made up of 13 amino acids. Trimming removed 5 bases at V and 7 bases at J, with 14 bases between. The germline V gene encodes CDR1 SQVTM and CDR2 ANQGSEA. Here the CDR3 DNA reads TGCAGCGTTAAGGAAAAATTGAGTGAAAAACTGTTTTTT. It specifies CSVKEKLSEKLFF.

This clone has a handful of counts. CDR3 sequence reads: CASTPGLGHEQYF. The CDR3, as DNA: TGTGCCAGCACCCCGGGACTGGGCCACGAGCAGTACTTC. The chain joins TRBV2 to TRBJ2-7; tentative D call: TRBD2 (6 bases). The CDR3 is 13 residues long. Trimming took 7 bases from V and 5 from J, leaving 15 bases between them. Germline loops: CDR1 SNHLY, CDR2 FYNNEI.

This rearrangement joins TRBV19 to TRBJ1-1, with 7 bases identical to TRBD1. J gave up 4 bases and V 10 bases, and 9 bases lay outside the gene matches. CDR1 and CDR2 (germline): LNHDA, SQIVND (reference sequence). The CDR3 spans 13 residues. As DNA, the CDR3 is TGTGCCATTTCAGGGGGTCCCGGCACTGAAGCTTTCTTT. Translation: CAISGGPGTEAFF.

The table lists this clone with a few counts. This chain connects TRBV29-1 to TRBJ1-2, with D unresolved. The CDR3 is made up of 12 amino acids. CDR1 SQVTM and CDR2 ANQGSEA come from the germline V gene. The V gene lost 4 bases and the J gene lost 3 bases, with 9 bases spanning the gap. The CDR3 DNA sequence: TGCAGCGTTGCTCGGATCGACTATGGCTACACCTTC. Its translation is CSVARIDYGYTF.

This rearrangement joins TRBV30 to TRBJ2-7, with TRBD2 matching over 7 bases. Germline assignment: CDR1 GTSNPN and CDR2 SVGIG (reference sequence). This CDR3 comprises 13 residues. J gave up 4 bases and V 7 bases, and 10 bases lay outside the gene matches. The CDR3 DNA reads as TGTGCCTCAACTATGGGAGGGAGGTACGAGCAGTACTTC. It specifies CASTMGGRYEQYF.

This clone has just a few counts. This chain joins TRBV30 and TRBJ2-7, with 12 bases identical to TRBD1. Trimming at V came to 1 base and at J to 0 bases, leaving 1 base not matched to a gene. Germline V gene data show CDR1 as GTSNPN and CDR2 as SVGIG (reference sequence). The CDR3 totals 15 residues. DNA for the CDR3: TGTGCCTGGAGTGGGGACAGGGGGCGCTCCTACGAGCAGTACTTC. Protein product: CAWSGDRGRSYEQYF.

A few counts support this clone. This chain connects TRBV6-5 to TRBJ2-7; 8 nucleotides align to TRBD1. The CDR3 has 14 residues. The trim removed 4 bases at V and 8 bases at J, leaving 10 bases unmatched. The V gene's germline CDR1 is MNHEY and CDR2 SVGAGI. CDR3 protein: CASSLQGAYSKQYF. CDR3 DNA sequence: TGTGCCAGCAGTTTGCAGGGGGCTTACTCCAAGCAGTACTTC.

This clone has only a few counts. The chain recombines TRBV6-5 with TRBJ2-3; D not resolved. CDR3 length: 12 amino acids. The germline V and J ends were trimmed by 6 bases and 6 bases, with 10 bases remaining between them. Germline V CDR1 and CDR2: MNHEY, SVGAGI. The CDR3 reads CASSPTGDTQYF. In nucleotides, the CDR3 is TGTGCCAGCAGCCCCACCGGGGATACGCAGTATTTT.

This clone turned up a few times. V and J are TRBV4-1 and TRBJ2-1, with TRBD2 matching 7 bases. Trimming cost V 0 bases and J 0 bases; bases outside gene matches: 5. This CDR3 region has 17 residues. Germline V lookup: CDR1 MGHRA, CDR2 YSYEKL. In DNA, the CDR3 is TGCGCCAGCAGCCAAGAACTCGCGGGAGTCTCCTACAATGAGCAGTTCTTC. This translates into CASSQELAGVSYNEQFF.

The rearrangement links TRBV6-5 to TRBJ1-6, with 8 bases fitting TRBD1. This CDR3 is built from 14 residues. V gave up 8 bases and J gave up 6 bases; unmatched junction bases: 6. Per germline, CDR1 MNHEY and CDR2 SVGAGI. CDR3 sequence: CASARTGLNSPLHF. The CDR3 bases are TGTGCCAGCGCTAGGACAGGGCTTAATTCACCCCTCCACTTT.

The chain carries TRBV2 and TRBJ1-5; D perhaps matches TRBD1 (6 bases). CDR3 length equals 19 residues. Trimming pared 7 bases from V and 4 bases from J, leaving 29 bases between. Germline CDR1 reads SNHLY; CDR2 reads FYNNEI. Here the CDR3 DNA reads TGTGCCAGCACCCCAAAGGCTTCAGGACAGTCACTTGGAAATCAGCCCCAGCATTTT. This encodes CASTPKASGQSLGNQPQHF.

The rearrangement joins TRBV19 to TRBJ1-5; 10 positions match TRBD1. Germline CDR1 is LNHDA and CDR2 is SQIVND (reference sequence). The trim removed 5 bases at V and 3 bases at J, leaving 4 bases unmatched. This CDR3 region has 15 residues. CDR3 sequence: CASSAGTGDNQPQHF. In nucleotides, the CDR3 is TGTGCCAGTAGTGCCGGGACAGGGGACAATCAGCCCCAGCATTTT.

The chain joins TRBV6-5 to TRBJ1-2; a possible D gene is TRBD1 (6 bases). V was pared by 0 bases and J by 3 bases, with 11 bases between. Per germline, CDR1 MNHEY and CDR2 SVGAGI. This CDR3 is 15 amino acids long. The CDR3 sequence is CASSYSRGEYYGYTF. CDR3 DNA sequence: TGTGCCAGCAGTTACTCAAGGGGGGAGTACTATGGCTACACCTTC.

This chain links TRBV7-2 with TRBJ2-7; 7 bases line up with TRBD2. Unmatched junction bases numbered 13, after V lost 5 bases and J lost 3 bases. In germline, CDR1 is SGHTA, CDR2 FQGNSA. This CDR3 comprises 16 residues. The CDR3 DNA sequence: TGTGCCAGCAGCCCCTACGGCCCCGGGACTAACTACGAGCAGTACTTC. Translating it yields CASSPYGPGTNYEQYF.

This chain links TRBV5-1 with TRBJ1-1, with a possible D match to TRBD1 (6 bases). The germline CDR1 and CDR2 sequences are SGHRS and YFSETQ. This CDR3 comprises 14 residues. V was clipped by 0 bases and J by 11 bases, with 17 bases between them. For the CDR3, the DNA is TGCGCCAGCAGCTTGGACAGGGCCTCCGTTGGGGCTTTCTTT. Protein: CASSLDRASVGAFF.

V usage is TRBV19 and J usage is TRBJ1-2; D is perhaps TRBD1 (5 bases). The germline CDR1 and CDR2 sequences are LNHDA and SQIVND (reference sequence). The CDR3 is 11 amino acids. Trimming left V 11 bases short and J 1 base short, with 8 bases between. CDR3 amino acids: CAAGFNYGYTF. CDR3 nucleotide sequence: TGTGCCGCAGGGTTTAACTATGGCTACACCTTC.

The V gene is TRBV5-4, the J gene TRBJ2-2, with D unresolved. The CDR3 contains 17 residues. V was pared by 2 bases and J by 1 base, with 15 bases between. Germline CDR1 is SGHNT and CDR2 is YYREEE (reference sequence). CDR3: CASSLVRMRQNTGELFF. The CDR3 coding sequence is TGTGCCAGCAGCTTAGTTAGGATGAGACAGAACACCGGGGAGCTGTTTTTT. Full variable domain (remainder filled in from reference TRBV5-4 and TRBJ2-2): ETGVTQSPTHLIKTRGQQVTLRCSSQSGHNTVSWYQQALGQGPQFIFQYYREEENGRGNFPPRFSGLQFPNYSSELNVNALELDDSALYLCASSLVRMRQNTGELFFGEGSRLTVL.

The chain couples TRBV6-5 to TRBJ1-5; D might be TRBD1 (6 bases). Trimming took off 6 bases at V and 5 bases at J, with 17 bases between the two ends. CDR1 and CDR2 from the germline V gene are MNHEY and SVGAGI. The CDR3 is 15 residues long. The CDR3 sequence: CASSETGSGYQPQHF. CDR3 nucleotides: TGTGCCAGCAGCGAAACAGGGTCAGGGTATCAGCCCCAGCATTTT.

The CDR3 protein is CAWTAGAYNEQFF. CDR3 coding DNA: TGTGCCTGGACGGCGGGAGCTTACAATGAGCAGTTCTTC. The chain links TRBV30 to TRBJ2-1; the match to TRBD2 covers 7 bases. V shed 4 bases and J 4 bases; nucleotides not matched to a gene: 4. Germline V gives CDR1 GTSNPN, CDR2 SVGIG (reference sequence). The CDR3 extends over 13 amino acids.

The V and J genes are TRBV30 and TRBJ1-5, with 8 bases lining up with TRBD1. Losses at the gene ends were 6 bases for V and 9 bases for J; bases not matched to a gene: 4. The germline V gene has CDR1 GTSNPN and CDR2 SVGIG (reference sequence). The CDR3 spans 11 residues. The CDR3 protein is CACSTGGPQHF. The DNA for the CDR3 is TGTGCCTGTTCAACAGGGGGGCCCCAGCATTTT.

V gene TRBV7-2 combines with J gene TRBJ2-3, with TRBD2 matching over 9 bases. Germline V gene sequence: CDR1 SGHTA, CDR2 FQGNSA. J was trimmed by 3 bases and V by 5 bases; bases with no gene match: 6. The CDR3 totals 15 residues. CDR3 DNA sequence: TGTGCCAGCAGCGTCCAGCGGGGGGAGACAGATACGCAGTATTTT. It translates to CASSVQRGETDTQYF.

This clone was seen a handful of times. The chain carries TRBV4-2 and TRBJ2-1; D unclear. This CDR3 is 14 amino acids long. Germline V gene data show CDR1 as LGHNA and CDR2 as YNFKEQ. Trimming pared 3 bases from V and 0 bases from J, leaving 6 bases between. This chain's CDR3 is CASSHLGSYNEQFF. The DNA for the CDR3 is TGTGCCAGCAGCCATCTAGGCTCCTACAATGAGCAGTTCTTC.

This clone was recorded a few times. The same CDR3 arises from other DNA sequences in this sample as well. This chain connects TRBV7-3 to TRBJ2-5; D uncertain. CDR3 length: 13 residues. V was pared by 0 bases and J by 4 bases, with 6 bases between. Germline CDR1 SGHTA, CDR2 FQGTGA. In DNA, the CDR3 is TGTGCCAGCAGCTTAACGCTTGGAGAGACCCAGTACTTC. Translation gives CASSLTLGETQYF. Filled out from reference TRBV7-3 and TRBJ2-5, the complete variable domain reads GAGVSQTPSNKVTEKGKYVELRCDPISGHTALYWYRQSLGQGPEFLIYFQGTGAADDSGLPNDRFFAVRPEGSVSTLKIQRTERGDSAVYLCASSLTLGETQYFGPGTRLLVL.